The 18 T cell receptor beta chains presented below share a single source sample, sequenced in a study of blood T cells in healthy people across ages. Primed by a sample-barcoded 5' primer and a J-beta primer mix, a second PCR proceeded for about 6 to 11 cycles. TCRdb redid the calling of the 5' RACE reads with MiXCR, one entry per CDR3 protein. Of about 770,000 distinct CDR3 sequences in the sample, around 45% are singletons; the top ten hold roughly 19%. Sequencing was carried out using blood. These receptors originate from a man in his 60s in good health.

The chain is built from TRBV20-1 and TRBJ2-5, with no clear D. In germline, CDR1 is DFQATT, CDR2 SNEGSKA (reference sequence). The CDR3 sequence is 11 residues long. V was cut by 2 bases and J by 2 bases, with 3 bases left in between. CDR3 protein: CSARKQETQYF. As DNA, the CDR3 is TGCAGTGCTAGAAAACAAGAGACCCAGTACTTC.

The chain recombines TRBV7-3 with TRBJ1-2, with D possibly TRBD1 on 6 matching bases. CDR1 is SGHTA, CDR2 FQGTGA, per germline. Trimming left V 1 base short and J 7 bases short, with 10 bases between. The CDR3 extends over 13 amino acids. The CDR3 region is CASSLNRDGGYTF. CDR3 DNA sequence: TGTGCCAGCAGCTTAAACAGGGATGGTGGCTACACCTTC.

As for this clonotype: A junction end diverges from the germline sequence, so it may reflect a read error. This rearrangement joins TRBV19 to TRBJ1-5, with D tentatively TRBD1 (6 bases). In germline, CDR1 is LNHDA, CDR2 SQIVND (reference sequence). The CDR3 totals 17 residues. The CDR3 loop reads CASSIGGQKGGNQPQHF. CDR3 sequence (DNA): TGTGCCAGTAGTATAGGGGGCCAGAAGGGGGGCAACCAGCCCCAGCATTTT.

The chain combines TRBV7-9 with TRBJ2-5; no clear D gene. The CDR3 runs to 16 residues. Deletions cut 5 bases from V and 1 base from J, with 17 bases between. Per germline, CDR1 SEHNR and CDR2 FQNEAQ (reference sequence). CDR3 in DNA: TGTGCCAGCAGCCCAGACTTGGCCTGGGCCCAAGAGACCCAGTACTTC. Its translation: CASSPDLAWAQETQYF.

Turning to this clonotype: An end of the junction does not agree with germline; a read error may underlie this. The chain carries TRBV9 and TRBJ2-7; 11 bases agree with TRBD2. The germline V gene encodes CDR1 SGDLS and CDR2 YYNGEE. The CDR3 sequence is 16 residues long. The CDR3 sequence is CASSVGLAGTTYGQYF. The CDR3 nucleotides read TGTGCCAGCAGCGTAGGACTAGCGGGGACGACCTACGGGCAGTACTTC. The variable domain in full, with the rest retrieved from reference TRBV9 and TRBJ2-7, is DSGVTQTPKHLITATGQRVTLRCSPRSGDLSVYWYQQSLDQGLQFLIQYYNGEERAKGNILERFSAQQFPDLHSELNLSSLELGDSALYFCASSVGLAGTTYGQYFGPGTRLTVT.

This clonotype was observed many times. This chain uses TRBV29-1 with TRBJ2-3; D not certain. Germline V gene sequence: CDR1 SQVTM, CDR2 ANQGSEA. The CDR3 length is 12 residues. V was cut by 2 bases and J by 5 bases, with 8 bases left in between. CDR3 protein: CSVEPDGDTQYF. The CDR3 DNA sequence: TGCAGCGTTGAACCCGACGGAGATACGCAGTATTTT.

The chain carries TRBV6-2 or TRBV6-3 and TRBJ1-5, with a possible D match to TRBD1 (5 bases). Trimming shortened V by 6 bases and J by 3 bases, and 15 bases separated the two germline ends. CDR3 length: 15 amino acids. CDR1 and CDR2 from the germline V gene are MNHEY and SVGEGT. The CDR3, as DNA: TGTGCCAGCAGCCAGGGAGACCTACCCAATCAGCCCCAGCATTTT. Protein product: CASSQGDLPNQPQHF.

The CDR3 is CASSPDRGLVETQYF. The CDR3 DNA reads TGTGCCAGCAGCCCGGACAGGGGTTTAGTAGAGACCCAGTACTTC. The gene calls are TRBV7-2 and TRBJ2-5, with 9 nucleotides matching TRBD1. The CDR3 is made up of 15 amino acids. The junction had 8 bases not matched to a gene; V was cut back by 5 bases and J by 4 bases. The germline V gene has CDR1 SGHTA and CDR2 FQGNSA.

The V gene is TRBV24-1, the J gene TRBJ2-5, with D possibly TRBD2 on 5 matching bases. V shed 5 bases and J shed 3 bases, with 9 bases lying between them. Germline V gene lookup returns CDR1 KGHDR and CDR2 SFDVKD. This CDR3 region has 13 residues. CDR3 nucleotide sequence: TGTGCCACCAGTGGAGGGAACGAAGAGACCCAGTACTTC. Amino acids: CATSGGNEETQYF.

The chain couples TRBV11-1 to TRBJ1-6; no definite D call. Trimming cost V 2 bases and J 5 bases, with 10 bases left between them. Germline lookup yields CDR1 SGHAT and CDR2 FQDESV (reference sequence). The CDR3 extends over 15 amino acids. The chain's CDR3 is CASSLITPDNSPLHF. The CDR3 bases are TGTGCCAGCAGCTTAATAACGCCAGATAATTCACCCCTCCACTTT.

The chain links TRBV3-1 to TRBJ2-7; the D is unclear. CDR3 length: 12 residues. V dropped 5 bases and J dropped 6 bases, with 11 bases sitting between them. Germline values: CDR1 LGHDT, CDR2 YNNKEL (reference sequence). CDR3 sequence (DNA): TGTGCCAGCAGCTCGGGCCAGGCCGAGCAGTACTTC. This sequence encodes CASSSGQAEQYF.

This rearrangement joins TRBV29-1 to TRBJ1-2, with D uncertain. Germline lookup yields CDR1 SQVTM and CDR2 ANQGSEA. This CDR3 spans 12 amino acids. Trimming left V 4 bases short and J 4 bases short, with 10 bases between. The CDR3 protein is CSVAQRTYGYTF. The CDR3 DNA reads TGCAGCGTTGCTCAGAGAACCTATGGCTACACCTTC.

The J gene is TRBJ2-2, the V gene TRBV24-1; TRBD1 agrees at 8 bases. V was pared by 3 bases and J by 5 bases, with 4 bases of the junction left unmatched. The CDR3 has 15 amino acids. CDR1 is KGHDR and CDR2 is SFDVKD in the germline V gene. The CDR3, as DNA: TGTGCCACCAGTGATGTGAGACAGGGGACCGGGGAGCTGTTTTTT. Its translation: CATSDVRQGTGELFF.

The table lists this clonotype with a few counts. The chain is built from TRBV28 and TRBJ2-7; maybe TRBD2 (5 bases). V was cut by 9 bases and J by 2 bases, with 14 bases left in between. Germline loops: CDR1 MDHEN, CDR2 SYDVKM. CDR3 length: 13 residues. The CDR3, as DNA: TGTGCCAGTAAACAACACGGGACCTACGAGCAGTACTTC. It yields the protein CASKQHGTYEQYF.

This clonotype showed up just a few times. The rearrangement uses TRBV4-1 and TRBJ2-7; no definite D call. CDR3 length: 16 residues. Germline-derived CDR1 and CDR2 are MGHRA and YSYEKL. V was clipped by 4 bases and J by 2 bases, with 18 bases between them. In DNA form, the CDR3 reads TGCGCCAGCAGCCTGCAATACGGTGGAACTACCTACGAGCAGTACTTC. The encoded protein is CASSLQYGGTTYEQYF.

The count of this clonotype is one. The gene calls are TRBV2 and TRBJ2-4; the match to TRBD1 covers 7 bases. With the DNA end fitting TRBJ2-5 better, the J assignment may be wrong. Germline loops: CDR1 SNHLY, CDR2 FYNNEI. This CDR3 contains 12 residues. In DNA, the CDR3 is TGTGCCGCAGTGGAGACAGGGGAGACCCAGTACTTC. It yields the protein CAAVETGETQYF.

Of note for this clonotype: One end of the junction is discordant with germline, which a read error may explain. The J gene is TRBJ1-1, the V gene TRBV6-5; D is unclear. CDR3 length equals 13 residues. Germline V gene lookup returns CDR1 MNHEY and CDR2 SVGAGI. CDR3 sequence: CAGSYWADTEAFF. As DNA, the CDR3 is TGTGCCGGCAGTTACTGGGCGGACACTGAAGCTTTCTTT.

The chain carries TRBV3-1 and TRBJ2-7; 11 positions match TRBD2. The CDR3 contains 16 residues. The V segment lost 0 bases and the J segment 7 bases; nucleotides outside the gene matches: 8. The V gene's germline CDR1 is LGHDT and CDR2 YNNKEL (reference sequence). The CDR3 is CASSQDLAGGANEQYF. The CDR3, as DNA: TGTGCCAGCAGCCAAGATCTAGCGGGGGGCGCCAATGAGCAGTACTTC.